Below are 16 T cell receptor beta chains sequenced from a single sample in a study of early T cells in non-severe SARS-CoV-2 infection. Each CDR3 protein is one row after TCRdb ran MiXCR on the 5' RACE reads. This table holds under 85,000 distinct CDR3 sequences, about an eighth found once. Material for sequencing was whole blood. The receptors derive from an adult who was a healthcare worker with PCR-confirmed SARS-CoV-2 infection or an uninfected control (not recorded which).

This clonotype has a count of ten or more. This chain links TRBV5-1 with TRBJ2-1; TRBD2 might be the D (5 bases). The V end was cut by 3 bases, the J end by 6 bases, with 16 bases between. Germline values: CDR1 SGHRS, CDR2 YFSETQ. This CDR3 is 15 amino acids long. Here the CDR3 DNA reads TGCGCCAGCAGCTCTGACATGACCGGGGTCAATGAGCAGTTCTTC. This sequence encodes CASSSDMTGVNEQFF.

This clonotype was seen only a few times. The chain has TRBV12-3 or TRBV12-4 and TRBJ1-2; a weak D match, TRBD1 (5 bases). This CDR3 region has 15 residues. Trimming removed 2 bases at V and 4 bases at J, with 14 bases between. CDR3 DNA sequence: TGTGCCAGCAGTTTAATGGCAGGGTGGCCCTATGGCTACACCTTC. Translated: CASSLMAGWPYGYTF.

This clonotype was observed a single time. V and J are TRBV11-2 and TRBJ2-1; tentatively, D is TRBD2 (5 bases). Germline V gene lookup returns CDR1 SGHAT and CDR2 FQNNGV. The CDR3 length is 17 residues. Trimming cost V 5 bases and J 6 bases, with 23 bases left between them. The CDR3 DNA is TGTGCCAGCAGCCGGATGGGTATGGGAGAAAACCGCAATGAGCAGTTCTTC. It is translated as CASSRMGMGENRNEQFF.

This clonotype showed up just a few times. The chain combines TRBV6-5 with TRBJ2-7; 8 nucleotides line up with TRBD1. Germline CDR1 reads MNHEY; CDR2 reads SVGAGI. The length of the CDR3 is 12 residues. V lost 6 bases and J lost 7; bases outside the gene matches: 5. The CDR3 nucleotides read TGTGCCAGCAGGACAGGGGCCACAGAGCAGTACTTC. It is translated as CASRTGATEQYF.

The chain combines TRBV2 with TRBJ2-2; D not resolved. Trimming pared 5 bases from V and 7 bases from J, leaving 14 bases between. The V gene's germline CDR1 is SNHLY and CDR2 FYNNEI. The CDR3 length is 14 residues. The CDR3 bases are TGTGCCAGCAGTCCGTCTACTTTAATCGGGGAGCTGTTTTTT. Translation gives CASSPSTLIGELFF.

About this clonotype: A single base separates this from a much larger clone, so it may be a read error. The gene calls are TRBV6-5 and TRBJ2-1; TRBD1 might be the D (8 bases). CDR1 MNHEY and CDR2 SVGAGI come from the germline V gene. The CDR3 totals 15 residues. The CDR3 sequence: CVSGEGQGVFNEQFF. The CDR3 region has the DNA TGTGTCAGCGGGGAAGGACAGGGAGTATTCAATGAGCAGTTCTTC.

This clonotype was seen repeatedly, ten times or more. V is TRBV11-2 and J is TRBJ2-7; weak D call: TRBD2 (5 bases). Per the germline V gene, CDR1 is SGHAT and CDR2 is FQNNGV. With 3 bases removed from V and 3 bases from J, the gap between germline ends came to 9 bases. The CDR3 has 13 residues. The CDR3, as DNA: TGTGCCAGCAGCTTTGGTGGAGGCTACGAGCAGTACTTC. Its translation: CASSFGGGYEQYF.

The gene calls are TRBV11-2 and TRBJ2-6; 8 bases are shared with TRBD2. The germline CDR1 and CDR2 sequences are SGHAT and FQNNGV. V was clipped by 4 bases and J by 1 base; unmatched bases: 0. The CDR3 runs to 15 residues. CDR3 DNA sequence: TGTGCCAGCAGCTCTAGCGGGTCTGGGGCCAACGTCCTGACTTTC. The encoded protein is CASSSSGSGANVLTF.

The rearrangement joins TRBV14 to TRBJ1-1, with TRBD1 as a possible D gene (6 bases). In germline, CDR1 is SGHDN, CDR2 FVKESK. The V end lost 0 bases, the J end lost 4 bases, and 12 bases lay between the germline ends. This CDR3 has 15 residues. CDR3 sequence reads: CASSQEGALGTEAFF. The CDR3 DNA sequence: TGTGCCAGCAGCCAAGAGGGGGCTCTTGGCACTGAAGCTTTCTTT.

Many counts were recorded for this clonotype. The J gene is TRBJ2-3, the V gene TRBV24-1, with D perhaps matching TRBD2 (6 bases). The CDR3 covers 15 residues. Trimming removed 4 bases at V and 3 bases at J, with 13 bases between. Germline-derived CDR1 and CDR2 are KGHDR and SFDVKD. The CDR3 DNA follows: TGTGCCACCAGTGACCCAGCCAGCGGGACAGATACGCAGTATTTT. This encodes CATSDPASGTDTQYF.

This sequence joins TRBV5-1 and TRBJ2-1; D may match TRBD1 or TRBD2 (5 bases each). In germline, CDR1 is SGHRS, CDR2 YFSETQ. V was clipped by 0 bases and J by 2 bases, with 9 bases between them. The CDR3 spans 15 residues. The CDR3 nucleotides are TGCGCCAGCAGCTTGGTCAGGGACGCCTACAATGAGCAGTTCTTC. Residues: CASSLVRDAYNEQFF.

The J gene is TRBJ1-3, the V gene TRBV20-1; a possible D gene is TRBD1 (6 bases). The CDR3 has 15 amino acids. Trimming stripped 6 bases from V and 2 bases from J, with 17 bases between. Germline lookup yields CDR1 DFQATT and CDR2 SNEGSKA (reference sequence). In DNA form, the CDR3 reads TGCAGTGCCCCAGGAGGGACACTCACTGGAAACACCATATATTTT. Its translation is CSAPGGTLTGNTIYF.

V usage is TRBV9 and J usage is TRBJ1-2, with TRBD1 matching over 12 bases. Trimming took 4 bases from V and 8 from J; bases not matched to a gene: 6. The CDR3 spans 14 residues. Looked up from germline, CDR1 is SGDLS and CDR2 is YYNGEE. The CDR3 loop is CASSSGTGGDGYTF. In nucleotides, the CDR3 is TGTGCCAGCAGCTCTGGGACAGGGGGCGACGGCTACACCTTC.

The genes are TRBV27 and TRBJ1-5; 10 bases match TRBD1. Trimming at V came to 7 bases and at J to 7 bases, leaving 10 bases not matched to a gene. This CDR3 spans 15 amino acids. The germline CDR1 and CDR2 sequences are MNHEY and SMNVEV (reference sequence). CDR3 coding DNA: TGTGCCAGCATGGGGACAGGGGCGAGGGGGCAGCCCCAGCATTTT. As protein: CASMGTGARGQPQHF.

V and J are TRBV20-1 and TRBJ2-5; D tentatively reads TRBD1 or TRBD2 (5 bases each). V was cut by 4 bases and J by 5 bases, with 8 bases left in between. This CDR3 is 11 amino acids long. CDR1 is DFQATT, CDR2 SNEGSKA, per germline (reference sequence). The CDR3 DNA follows: TGCAGTGCTACAGGGACGGAGACCCAGTACTTC. Encoded protein: CSATGTETQYF.

J is TRBJ1-5 and V is TRBV30, with D possibly matching TRBD1 (5 bases). Trimming shortened V by 0 bases and J by 5 bases, and 14 bases separated the two germline ends. Germline V gene data show CDR1 as GTSNPN and CDR2 as SVGIG (reference sequence). The CDR3 has 15 amino acids. CDR3 DNA: TGTGCCTGGAGTGTACTTTCCTCCAGGGATCAGCCCCAGCATTTT. It is translated as CAWSVLSSRDQPQHF.